Sequencing of this TCR beta chain was carried out in a study of OX40 agonist ivuxolimab in advanced cancers. This CDR3 has 13 residues. With 3 bases removed from V and 4 bases from J, the gap between germline ends came to 9 bases. CDR1 MDHEN and CDR2 SYDVKM come from the germline V gene. The assay was immunoSEQ multiplex PCR, and TCRdb's table has in-frame clones only and misses some. This table has around 41,000 clones, approximately 86% appearing once. Any history of autoimmune disease or systemic immunosuppression disqualified patients. Comments on this clone: Other DNA sequences of this sample code for an identical CDR3.

The chain couples TRBV28 to TRBJ1-2; D unclear. The TCR was taken from an adult with an advanced solid tumor such as melanoma, head and neck, liver or kidney cancer. The material sequenced was CD4+ or CD8+ T cells sorted from blood, taken in a trial of the OX40 agonist ivuxolimab. DNA of the CDR3: TGTGCCAGCAGTTTTATCGGGCCCTATGGCTACACCTTC. It codes for CASSFIGPYGYTF.